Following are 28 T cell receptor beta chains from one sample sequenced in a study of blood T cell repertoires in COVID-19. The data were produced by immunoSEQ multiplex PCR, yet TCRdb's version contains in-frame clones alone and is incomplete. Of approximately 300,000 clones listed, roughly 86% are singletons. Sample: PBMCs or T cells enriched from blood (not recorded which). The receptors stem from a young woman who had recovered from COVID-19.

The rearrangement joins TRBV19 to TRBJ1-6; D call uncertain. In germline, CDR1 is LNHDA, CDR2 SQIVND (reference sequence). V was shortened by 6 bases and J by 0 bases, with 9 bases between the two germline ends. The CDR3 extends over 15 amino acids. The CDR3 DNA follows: TGTGCCAGTAGAATTGAGGTCTCCTATAATTCACCCCTCCACTTT. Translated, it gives CASRIEVSYNSPLHF.

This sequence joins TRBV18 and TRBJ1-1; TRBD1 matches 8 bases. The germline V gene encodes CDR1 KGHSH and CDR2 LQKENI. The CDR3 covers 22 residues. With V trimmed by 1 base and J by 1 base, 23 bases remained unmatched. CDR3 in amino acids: CASSPLGSARGRMALRNTEAFF. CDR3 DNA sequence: TGTGCCAGCTCACCACTAGGCTCGGCCAGGGGGCGAATGGCGCTTCGGAACACTGAAGCTTTCTTT.

For the CDR3, the DNA is TGTGCCAGCAGCCTCAGTCCTTCCTACGAGCAGTACTTC. It specifies CASSLSPSYEQYF. The gene calls are TRBV11-3 and TRBJ2-7; no definite D call. From germline, CDR1 is SGHNT and CDR2 YENEEA. The V end lost 5 bases, the J end lost 1 base, and 9 bases lay between the germline ends. The CDR3 is 13 amino acids.

As DNA, the CDR3 is TGTGCCAGCAGCCGATGGACTAGCGGGAATTACGAGCAGTACTTC. The encoded protein is CASSRWTSGNYEQYF. The J gene is TRBJ2-7, the V gene TRBV7-9, with 12 nucleotides matching TRBD2. The trim removed 5 bases at V and 4 bases at J, leaving 6 bases unmatched. Germline CDR1 SEHNR, CDR2 FQNEAQ (reference sequence). The CDR3 totals 15 residues. Looking up the rest from reference TRBV7-9 and TRBJ2-7 gives the full variable domain: DTGVSQNPRHKITKRGQNVTFRCDPISEHNRLYWYRQTLGQGPEFLTYFQNEAQLEKSRLLSDRFSAERPKGSFSTLEIQRTEQGDSAMYLCASSRWTSGNYEQYFGPGTRLTVT.

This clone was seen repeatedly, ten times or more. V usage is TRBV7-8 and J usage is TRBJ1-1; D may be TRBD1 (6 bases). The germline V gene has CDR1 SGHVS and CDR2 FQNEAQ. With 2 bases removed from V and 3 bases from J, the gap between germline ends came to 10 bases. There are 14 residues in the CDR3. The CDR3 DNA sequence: TGTGCCAGCAGCTTAAAAGAGGGGGACACTGAAGCTTTCTTT. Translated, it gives CASSLKEGDTEAFF.

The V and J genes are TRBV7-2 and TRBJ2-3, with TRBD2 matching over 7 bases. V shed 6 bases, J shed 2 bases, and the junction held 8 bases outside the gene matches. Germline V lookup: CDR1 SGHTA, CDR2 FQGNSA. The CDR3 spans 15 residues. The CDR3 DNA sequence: TGTGCCAGCAGTCGTGGCGGGGGTTTCACAGATACGCAGTATTTT. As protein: CASSRGGGFTDTQYF.

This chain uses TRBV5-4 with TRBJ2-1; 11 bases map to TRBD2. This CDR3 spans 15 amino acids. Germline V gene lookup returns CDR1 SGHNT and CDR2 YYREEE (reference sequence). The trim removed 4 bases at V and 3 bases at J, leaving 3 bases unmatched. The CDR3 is CASSLAGGVYNEQFF. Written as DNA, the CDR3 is TGTGCCAGCAGCCTAGCGGGGGGCGTCTACAATGAGCAGTTCTTC.

The CDR3 nucleotides read TGCGCCAGCAGCTTCGCCGGGTCGGGACAGTCCACAGATACGCAGTATTTT. This gives the protein CASSFAGSGQSTDTQYF. J is TRBJ2-3 and V is TRBV5-1; TRBD1 matches at 7 bases. V lost 2 bases to trimming and J lost 2 bases; unmatched junction nucleotides: 11. The germline CDR1 and CDR2 sequences are SGHRS and YFSETQ. The CDR3 is 17 amino acids. Drawing the rest from reference TRBV5-1 and TRBJ2-3, the complete variable domain is KAGVTQTPRYLIKTRGQQVTLSCSPISGHRSVSWYQQTPGQGLQFLFEYFSETQRNKGNFPGRFSGRQFSNSRSEMNVSTLELGDSALYLCASSFAGSGQSTDTQYFGPGTRLTVL.

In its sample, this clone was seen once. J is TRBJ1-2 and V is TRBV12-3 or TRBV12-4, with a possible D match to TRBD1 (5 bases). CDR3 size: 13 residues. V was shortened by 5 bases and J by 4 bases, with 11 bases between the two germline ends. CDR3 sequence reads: CASSPLTVYGYTF. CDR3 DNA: TGTGCCAGCAGTCCCCTGACAGTCTATGGCTACACCTTC.

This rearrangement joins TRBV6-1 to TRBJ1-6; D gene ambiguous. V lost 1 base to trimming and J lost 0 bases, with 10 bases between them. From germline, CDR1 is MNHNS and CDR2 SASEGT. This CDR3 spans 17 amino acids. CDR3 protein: CASSEVVRGSYNSPLHF. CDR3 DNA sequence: TGTGCCAGCAGTGAAGTGGTCAGAGGCTCCTATAATTCACCCCTCCACTTT.

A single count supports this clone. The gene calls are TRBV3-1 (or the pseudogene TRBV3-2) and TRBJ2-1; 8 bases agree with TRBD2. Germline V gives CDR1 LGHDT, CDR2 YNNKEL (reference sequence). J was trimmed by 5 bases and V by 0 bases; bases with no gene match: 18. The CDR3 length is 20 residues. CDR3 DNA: TGTGCCAGCAGCCAAGATCCCCCCGGGGGGGGGCCCCCGACGGACAATGAGCAGTTCTTC. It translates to CASSQDPPGGGPPTDNEQFF.

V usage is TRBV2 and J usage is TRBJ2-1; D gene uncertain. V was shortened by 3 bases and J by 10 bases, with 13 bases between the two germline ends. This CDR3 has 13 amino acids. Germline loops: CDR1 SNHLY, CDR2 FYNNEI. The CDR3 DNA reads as TGTGCCAGCAGTGATCGTTTCGGGTCCGAGCAGTTCTTC. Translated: CASSDRFGSEQFF.

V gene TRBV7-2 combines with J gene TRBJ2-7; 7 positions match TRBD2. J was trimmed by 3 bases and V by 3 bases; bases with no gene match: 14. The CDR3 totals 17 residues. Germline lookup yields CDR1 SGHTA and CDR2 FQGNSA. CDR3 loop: CASSFRSASGNSYEQYF. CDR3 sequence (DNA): TGTGCCAGCAGCTTCAGGTCGGCTAGCGGCAACAGCTACGAGCAGTACTTC.

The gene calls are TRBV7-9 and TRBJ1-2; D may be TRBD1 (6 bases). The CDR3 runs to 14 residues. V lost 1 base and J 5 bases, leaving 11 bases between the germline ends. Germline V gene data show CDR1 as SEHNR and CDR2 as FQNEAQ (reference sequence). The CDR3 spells CASSLGAQGYGYTF. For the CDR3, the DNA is TGTGCCAGCAGCTTAGGGGCGCAGGGGTATGGCTACACCTTC.

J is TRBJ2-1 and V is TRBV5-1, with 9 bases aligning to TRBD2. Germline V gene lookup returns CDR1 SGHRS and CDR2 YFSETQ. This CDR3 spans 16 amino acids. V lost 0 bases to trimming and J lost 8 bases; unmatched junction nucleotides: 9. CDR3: CASSLVMAGGPDEQFF. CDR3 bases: TGCGCCAGCAGCTTGGTCATGGCGGGGGGGCCGGATGAGCAGTTCTTC. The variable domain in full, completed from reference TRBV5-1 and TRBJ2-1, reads KAGVTQTPRYLIKTRGQQVTLSCSPISGHRSVSWYQQTPGQGLQFLFEYFSETQRNKGNFPGRFSGRQFSNSRSEMNVSTLELGDSALYLCASSLVMAGGPDEQFFGPGTRLTVL.

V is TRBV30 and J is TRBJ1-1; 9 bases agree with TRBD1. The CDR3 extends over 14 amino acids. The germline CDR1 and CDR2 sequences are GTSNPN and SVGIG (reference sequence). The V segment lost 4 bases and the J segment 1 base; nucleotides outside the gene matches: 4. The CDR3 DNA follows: TGTGCCTGGATAAGGACAGGGGCGAACACTGAAGCTTTCTTT. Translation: CAWIRTGANTEAFF.

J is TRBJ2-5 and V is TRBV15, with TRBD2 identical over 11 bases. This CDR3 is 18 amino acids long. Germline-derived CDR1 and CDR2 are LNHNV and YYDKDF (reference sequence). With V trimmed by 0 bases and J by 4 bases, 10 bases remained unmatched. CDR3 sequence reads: CATSRDSQLAGVSETQYF. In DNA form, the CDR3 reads TGTGCCACCAGCAGAGACTCCCAACTAGCGGGAGTGTCAGAGACCCAGTACTTC.

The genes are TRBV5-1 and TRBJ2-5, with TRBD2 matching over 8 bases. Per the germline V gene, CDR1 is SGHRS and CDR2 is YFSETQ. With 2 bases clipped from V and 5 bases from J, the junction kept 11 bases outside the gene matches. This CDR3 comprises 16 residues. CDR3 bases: TGCGCCAGCAGCTTCAGCACTAGCGGCCTGGGGGAGACCCAGTACTTC. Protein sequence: CASSFSTSGLGETQYF. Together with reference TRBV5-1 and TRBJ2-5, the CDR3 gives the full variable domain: KAGVTQTPRYLIKTRGQQVTLSCSPISGHRSVSWYQQTPGQGLQFLFEYFSETQRNKGNFPGRFSGRQFSNSRSEMNVSTLELGDSALYLCASSFSTSGLGETQYFGPGTRLLVL.

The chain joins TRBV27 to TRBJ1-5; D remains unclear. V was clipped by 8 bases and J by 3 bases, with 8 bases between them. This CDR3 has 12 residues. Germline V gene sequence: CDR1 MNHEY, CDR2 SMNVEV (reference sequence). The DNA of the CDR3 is TGTGCCAGCGCAGAAATCAATCAGCCCCAGCATTTT. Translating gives CASAEINQPQHF.

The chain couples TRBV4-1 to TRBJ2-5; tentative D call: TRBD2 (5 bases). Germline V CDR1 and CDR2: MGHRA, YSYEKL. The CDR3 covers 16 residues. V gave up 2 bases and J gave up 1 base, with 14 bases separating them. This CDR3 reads CASSQRRAQVQETQYF. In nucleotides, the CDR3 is TGCGCCAGCAGCCAACGGCGGGCTCAGGTCCAAGAGACCCAGTACTTC.

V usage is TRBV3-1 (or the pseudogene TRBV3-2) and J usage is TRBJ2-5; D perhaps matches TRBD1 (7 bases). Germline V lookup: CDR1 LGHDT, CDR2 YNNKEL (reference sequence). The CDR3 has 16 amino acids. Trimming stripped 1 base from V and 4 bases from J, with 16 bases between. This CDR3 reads CASSQGRGQYRETQYF. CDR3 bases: TGTGCCAGCAGCCAAGGGAGGGGACAGTATAGAGAGACCCAGTACTTC.

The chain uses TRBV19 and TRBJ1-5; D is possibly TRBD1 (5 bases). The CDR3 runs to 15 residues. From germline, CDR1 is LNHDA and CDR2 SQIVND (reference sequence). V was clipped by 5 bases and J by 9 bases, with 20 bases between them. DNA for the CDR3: TGTGCCAGTAGTGACTCAGGCCAGGGTGTTCTGCCCCAGCATTTT. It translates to CASSDSGQGVLPQHF.

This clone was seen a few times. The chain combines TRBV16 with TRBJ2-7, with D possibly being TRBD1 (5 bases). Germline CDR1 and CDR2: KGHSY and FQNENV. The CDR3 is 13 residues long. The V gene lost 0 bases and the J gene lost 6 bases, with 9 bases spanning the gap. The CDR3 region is CASSQSLGVEQYF. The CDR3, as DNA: TGTGCCAGCAGCCAATCTCTAGGGGTCGAGCAGTACTTC.

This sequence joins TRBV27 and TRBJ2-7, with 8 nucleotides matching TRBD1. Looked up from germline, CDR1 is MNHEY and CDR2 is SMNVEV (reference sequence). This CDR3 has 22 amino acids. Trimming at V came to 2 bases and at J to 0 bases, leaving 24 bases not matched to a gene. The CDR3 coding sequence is TGTGCCAGCAGTTTAGTCTTCGCCGGTCCCCTATCTGGACAGGGATTCTCCTACGAGCAGTACTTC. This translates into CASSLVFAGPLSGQGFSYEQYF.

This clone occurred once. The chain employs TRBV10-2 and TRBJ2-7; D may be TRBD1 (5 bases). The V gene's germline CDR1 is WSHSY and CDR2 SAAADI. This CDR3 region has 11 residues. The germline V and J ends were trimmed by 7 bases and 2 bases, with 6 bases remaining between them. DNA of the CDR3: TGCGCCAGCATAGGGGCCTACGAGCAGTACTTC. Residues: CASIGAYEQYF.

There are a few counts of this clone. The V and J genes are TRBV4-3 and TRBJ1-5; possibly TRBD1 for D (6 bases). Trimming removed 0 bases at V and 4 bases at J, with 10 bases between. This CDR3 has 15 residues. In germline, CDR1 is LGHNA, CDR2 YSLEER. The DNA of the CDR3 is TGCGCCAGCAGCCAAGATTTCACAGGGAATCAGCCCCAGCATTTT. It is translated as CASSQDFTGNQPQHF.

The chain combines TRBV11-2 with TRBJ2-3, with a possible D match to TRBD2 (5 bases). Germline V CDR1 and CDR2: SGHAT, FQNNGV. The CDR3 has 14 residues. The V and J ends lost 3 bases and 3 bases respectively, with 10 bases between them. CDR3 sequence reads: CASSFSRTTDTQYF. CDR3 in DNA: TGTGCCAGCAGCTTTTCTCGGACTACAGATACGCAGTATTTT.

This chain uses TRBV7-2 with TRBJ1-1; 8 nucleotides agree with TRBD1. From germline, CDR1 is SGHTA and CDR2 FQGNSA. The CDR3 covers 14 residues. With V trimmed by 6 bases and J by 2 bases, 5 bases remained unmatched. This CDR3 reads CASRRQGTNTEAFF. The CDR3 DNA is TGTGCCAGCAGGAGACAGGGGACAAACACTGAAGCTTTCTTT. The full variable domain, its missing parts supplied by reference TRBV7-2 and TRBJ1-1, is GAGVSQSPSNKVTEKGKDVELRCDPISGHTALYWYRQSLGQGLEFLIYFQGNSAPDKSGLPSDRFSAERTGGSVSTLTIQRTQQEDSAVYLCASRRQGTNTEAFFGQGTRLTVV.